This paragraph covers one T cell receptor (beta chain) sequence. The target of this receptor is not known. No base qualities exist here, and no much larger clone lies one base off it. At one collaborating source in Seattle, patients were enrolled during active infection and were followed longitudinally through the course of disease. The collaborating institutions used their own protocols to collect whole blood in K2EDTA tubes. For TCRbeta analysis, collaborator samples were shipped as frozen whole blood, as isolated PBMCs, or as DNA extracted from either sample type. The sample comes from a study of blood T cell repertoires in COVID-19 (dated by TCRdb to 2019 to 2021). A note on the overall study: The collaborator samples originated in the United States, Italy and Spain and spanned the acute and convalescent phases of COVID-19. The prospective study material was composed of cDNA or gDNA derived from T cells, B-cell-depleted T cells, or PBMCs. Subjects who had been exposed to COVID-19, were actively infected with it, or had recovered from it provided the deeply sampled blood TCRbeta repertoires that made up the dataset. A freely available public database, intended as a resource for researchers studying the immune response to SARS-CoV-2, is where the repertoires were released. Samples came from the ongoing ImmuneRACE study (first 160 participants) plus 1,254 subjects from 6 global collaborators. Sample metadata almost always included a de-identified subject ID, COVID-19 status, age in years and sex. HLA class I and class II types, where available, came from metadata supplied by the sample provider rather than from assay-based typing.

Broader findings and caveats from the paper: The quantity of clinical and demographic metadata differed by source and by participant and was supplied without curation.

TCRbeta CDR3 regions were amplified from genomic DNA by means of the immunoSEQ Assay, a bias-controlled multiplex PCR. Per the original workflow: Within the assay, amplification of reference gene primers was used to estimate how many nucleated cells each sample contained. To quantify the absolute abundance of each unique TCRbeta CDR3 rearrangement, sequence reads were collapsed and filtered. For each sample, productive Simpson clonality was calculated as the square root of Simpson's diversity index over productive rearrangements. Held by TCRdb, this immuneACCESS table contains in-frame sequences only and omits some clones. Under half of the omission traces to an unresolved V gene where checked; the cause of the rest is unknown. V and J calls and clone size are those listed in that table; D and trimming were worked out from the DNA. The table for this sample lists 450,000 or so clones; roughly 90% of them were counted only once. The ten largest clones add up to roughly 0.87% of the sample.

Source material: peripheral blood. The origin of this receptor is a man younger than 35 with COVID-19, enrolled during active disease.

The DNA sequence reads TGCGCCAGCAGCCAAGAGGCCAGGGGGTGGTACGAGCAGTACTTC. Translated, it reads CASSQEARGWYEQYF. The sequence joins TRBV4-1 to TRBJ2-7; the junction holds 7 bases that match TRBD1. Per the germline V gene, MGHRA is the CDR1 and YSYEKL is the CDR2. The CDR3 starts with the cysteine, ends with the phenylalanine, and has 15 residues. CDR3 DNA only is kept here, 45 bases in frame from base 1. V is pruned by 0 bases and J by 4 bases, leaving 6 bases of the junction without a gene match.